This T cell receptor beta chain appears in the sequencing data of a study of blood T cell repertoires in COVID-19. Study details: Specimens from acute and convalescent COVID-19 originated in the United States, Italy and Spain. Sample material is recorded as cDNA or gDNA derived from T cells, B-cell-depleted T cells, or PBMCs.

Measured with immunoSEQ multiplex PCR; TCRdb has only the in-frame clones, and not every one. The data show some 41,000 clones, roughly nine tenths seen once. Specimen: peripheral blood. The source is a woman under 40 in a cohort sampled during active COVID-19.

In DNA, the CDR3 is TGTGCCAGCAGTTACTCGACCGTCCAGGGGGAAGCTTTCTTT. As protein: CASSYSTVQGEAFF. J is TRBJ1-1 and V is TRBV6-6, with TRBD1 as a possible D gene (6 bases). This CDR3 is built from 14 residues. V dropped 0 bases and J dropped 8 bases, with 13 bases sitting between them. CDR1 is MNHNY and CDR2 is SVGAGI in the germline V gene (reference sequence).